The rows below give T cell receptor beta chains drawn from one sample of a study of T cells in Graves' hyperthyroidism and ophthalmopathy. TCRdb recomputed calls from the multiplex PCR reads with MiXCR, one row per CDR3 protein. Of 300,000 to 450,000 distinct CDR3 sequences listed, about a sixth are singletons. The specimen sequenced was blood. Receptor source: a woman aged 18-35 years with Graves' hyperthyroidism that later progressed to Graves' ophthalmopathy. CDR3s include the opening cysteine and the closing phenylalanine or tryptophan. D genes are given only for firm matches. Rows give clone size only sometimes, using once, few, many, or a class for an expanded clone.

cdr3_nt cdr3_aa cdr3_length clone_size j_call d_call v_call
TGTGCCAGCAGCTTCGGGGTCCAAGAGACCCAGTACTTC CASSFGVQETQYF 13 NA TRBJ2-5 NA TRBV11-2
TGCAGTGCTAGCCATTTCCGAGGACAGATCTACGAGCAGTACTTC CSASHFRGQIYEQYF 15 NA TRBJ2-7 NA TRBV20-1
TGTGCCAGCAGCTTATGGCCAGTCAACTATGGCTACACCTTC CASSLWPVNYGYTF 14 many TRBJ1-2 NA TRBV7-2
TGTGCCAGTGCCTCAGGTTCCTACGAGCAGTACTTC CASASGSYEQYF 12 few TRBJ2-7 NA TRBV27
TGTGCCAGCAGCTCAGGGGCCGGCAATCAGCCCCAGCATTTT CASSSGAGNQPQHF 14 NA TRBJ1-5 NA TRBV27
TGTGCCAGCAGCGTGGCGTCCTCCTACGAGCAGTACTTC CASSVASSYEQYF 13 few TRBJ2-7 NA TRBV9
TGTGCCAGCAGTCTAGCCGGCCTAGCGGCTTACAATGAGCAGTTCTTC CASSLAGLAAYNEQFF 16 many TRBJ2-1 TRBD2 TRBV13
TGTGCCAGCAGTGTCCTTTACAATGAGCAGTTCTTC CASSVLYNEQFF 12 many TRBJ2-1 NA TRBV2
TGTGCCAGCAGCAAGGACAGGGGGTGGAACACCTTC CASSKDRGWNTF 12 many TRBJ1-2 TRBD1 TRBV3-1
TGTGCCAGCAGCCGGACAGGGGACCGTCAGCCCCAGCATTTT CASSRTGDRQPQHF 14 NA TRBJ1-5 TRBD1 TRBV7-9
TGTGCCAGCAGCCCCAACAGGGTTTCGAAGACCCAGTACTTC CASSPNRVSKTQYF 14 NA TRBJ2-5 NA TRBV7-9
TGTGCCATCTCAGGGGCGATTTCAGATACGCAGTATTTT CAISGAISDTQYF 13 many TRBJ2-3 NA TRBV28
TGTGCCAGCAGGTTGGAGGCCAGGAACACTGAAGCTTTCTTT CASRLEARNTEAFF 14 many TRBJ1-1 NA TRBV28
TGTGCCAGCAGCCGCCGGGACATCGGCTCGTGGGAGCAGTACTTC CASSRRDIGSWEQYF 15 many TRBJ2-7 NA TRBV6-1
TGTGCCAGCAGCTTACATTCGGGAAGAAATGAAAAACTGTTTTTT CASSLHSGRNEKLFF 15 NA TRBJ1-4 NA TRBV7-8
TGTGCCAGCAGCTCTAGGGGACAGGGAGGGCCCAATGAGCAGTTCTTC CASSSRGQGGPNEQFF 16 many TRBJ2-1 TRBD1 TRBV7-6
TGTGCCAGCAGTTTGGGGGTTGGTACGCAGTATTTT CASSLGVGTQYF 12 few TRBJ2-3 NA TRBV27